A selection of T cell receptor beta chains follows, all from one sample in a study of blood T cell repertoires in COVID-19. Generated by immunoSEQ multiplex PCR, the TCRdb table keeps only in-frame clones and is missing some. The sample has fewer than 250,000 clones; less than 85% are singletons. The sequenced material came from PBMCs or T cells enriched from blood (not recorded which). The receptors were gathered from a woman aged 25-40 years who had recovered from COVID-19. Each CDR3 is given with its conserved first and last residue. The D gene is left open where the match is weak. Size values are once, few and many counts, or a class for expanded clones, and some rows have none.

v_gene	abundance	j_gene	d_gene	CDR3nt	CDR3aa
TRBV7-9	-	TRBJ2-1	TRBD2	TGTGCCAGCAGCTTAGAGCGGGGATGGACCTACAATGAGCAGTTCTTC	CASSLERGWTYNEQFF
TRBV7-2	-	TRBJ2-3	TRBD2	TGTGCCAGCAGCTCGGCCCGGGGGCGGGGGGGCACAGATACGCAGTATTTT	CASSSARGRGGTDTQYF
TRBV5-1	-	TRBJ2-1	TRBD2	TGCGCCAGCAGCAGGGGACTAGCGGGATTGGATGAGCAGTTCTTC	CASSRGLAGLDEQFF
TRBV19	-	TRBJ2-5	TRBD1	TGTGCCAGTAGTATGGACAGGGGCCAAGAGACCCAGTACTTC	CASSMDRGQETQYF
TRBV10-1	-	TRBJ1-5	-	TGCGCCAGCAGTGAGCAGGGAAGGAATCAGCCCCAGCATTTT	CASSEQGRNQPQHF
TRBV13	-	TRBJ1-1	TRBD1	TGTGCCAGCAGCTTAGAGGGACAGGGGATCGCTGAAGCTTTCTTT	CASSLEGQGIAEAFF
TRBV29-1	-	TRBJ1-4	-	TGCAGCGTCGTCGGTGCAACTAATGAAAAACTGTTTTTT	CSVVGATNEKLFF
TRBV6-4	-	TRBJ1-5	-	TGTGCCAGCAGTTTCAATCAGGCCCAGCATTTT	CASSFNQAQHF
TRBV27	-	TRBJ1-2	-	TGTGCCAGCAGTTTCAGGGGCTTTGGGTATGGCTACACCTTC	CASSFRGFGYGYTF
TRBV10-1	-	TRBJ2-7	-	TGCGCCAGCAGTGAGTCGAAGGGGTCCCCGTACGAGCAGTACTTC	CASSESKGSPYEQYF
TRBV7-2	once	TRBJ2-3	-	TGTGCCAGCAGTCTAGAAGATACGCAGTATTTT	CASSLEDTQYF
TRBV4-1	-	TRBJ2-2	-	TGCGCCAGCAGCCAAGGGCGACTAACGGGAAACACCGGGGAGCTGTTTTTT	CASSQGRLTGNTGELFF
TRBV20-1	few	TRBJ1-3	-	TGCAGTGCTAGTCGACAGGCGGGAAACACCATATATTTT	CSASRQAGNTIYF
TRBV4-1	-	TRBJ1-5	-	TGCGCCAGCAGCCAGACCATGGCAGAGGCTCAGCCCCAGCATTTT	CASSQTMAEAQPQHF
TRBV5-5	-	TRBJ1-2	-	TGTGCCAGCAGCCCCTCGGGGTTGCGTGACTATGGCTACACCTTC	CASSPSGLRDYGYTF
TRBV7-3	once	TRBJ1-1	-	TGTGCCAGCAGCCCGCGCGGGGGTAGCAGAGTAGCTGAAGCTTTCTTT	CASSPRGGSRVAEAFF
TRBV7-8	-	TRBJ1-2	-	TGTGCCAGCAGCTCGAATACACAGGACTATGGCTACACCTTC	CASSSNTQDYGYTF
TRBV2	few	TRBJ1-1	-	TGTGCCAGCAGTGAAGTGGGCCCCAACACTGAAGCTTTCTTT	CASSEVGPNTEAFF
TRBV11-2	-	TRBJ1-3	TRBD1	TGTGCCAGCAGCTACAGGGGCTCTGGAAACACCATATATTTT	CASSYRGSGNTIYF